These 30 T cell receptor beta chains were all obtained from the same sample, sequenced in a study of human T cells and chemical hapten exposure. This sample's time point: patch test 2, 6 weeks after DPC sensitization. Treatment noted: therapeutic diphenylcyclopropenone sensitization with weekly scalp DPC. TCRdb ran MiXCR on the RACE reads and lists one entry per CDR3 protein. Of tens of thousands of distinct CDR3 sequences listed, more than 9% are singletons. Sequences were derived from whole blood, sampled in connection with sensitization to the hapten diphenylcyclopropenone (DPC). The receptors here all came from a woman aged 50 to 60 with alopecia areata. Some clones in this sample may be carry-over from other donors' samples.

The CDR3 DNA reads as TGCAGTGCTAGAGGTGGGGTGGCACTAGCGGGGAACACCGGGGAGCTGTTTTTT. Its protein product is CSARGGVALAGNTGELFF. This chain connects TRBV20-1 to TRBJ2-2; 9 positions agree with TRBD2. The germline V gene has CDR1 DFQATT and CDR2 SNEGSKA (reference sequence). Trimming at V came to 1 base and at J to 1 base, leaving 10 bases not matched to a gene. The CDR3 has 18 residues.

This clonotype was seen repeatedly, ten times or more. Written as DNA, the CDR3 is TGTGCCAGCTTATCGGGGCTGAACACTGAAGCTTTCTTT. Amino acid sequence: CASLSGLNTEAFF. This chain joins TRBV28 and TRBJ1-1, with D maybe TRBD1 (5 bases). This CDR3 comprises 13 residues. The V end was cut by 8 bases, the J end by 0 bases, with 10 bases between. Per germline, CDR1 MDHEN and CDR2 SYDVKM.

This clonotype occurred a few times. The chain carries TRBV7-6 and TRBJ2-5, with D hard to call. Germline-derived CDR1 and CDR2 are SGHVS and FNYEAQ. The CDR3 totals 17 residues. The ends were cut back, 5 bases at V and 2 bases at J, with 21 bases in the middle. The CDR3 protein is CASSPLPAEIVQETQYF. The DNA for the CDR3 is TGTGCCAGCAGCCCACTCCCGGCGGAAATCGTACAAGAGACCCAGTACTTC.

This clonotype was detected a few times. The chain joins TRBV27 to TRBJ2-7; 7 bases map to TRBD1. This CDR3 has 16 residues. CDR1 MNHEY and CDR2 SMNVEV come from the germline V gene (reference sequence). Losses at the gene ends were 5 bases for V and 9 bases for J; bases not matched to a gene: 19. The CDR3 bases are TGTGCCAGCAGTCTAGATTGGACTGACAGGGAAATAGGGCAGTACTTC. Amino acid sequence: CASSLDWTDREIGQYF.

The table lists this clonotype with a few counts. The chain employs TRBV5-6 and TRBJ2-3; D gene ambiguous. Per germline, CDR1 SGHDT and CDR2 YYEEEE. The V end was cut by 0 bases, the J end by 6 bases, with 17 bases between. CDR3 length: 16 amino acids. As DNA, the CDR3 is TGTGCCAGCAGCTTGGGTGTTTTGGGAAGAAGCGATACGCAGTATTTT. It yields the protein CASSLGVLGRSDTQYF. Full variable domain (rest looked up from reference TRBV5-6 and TRBJ2-3): DAGVTQSPTHLIKTRGQQVTLRCSPKSGHDTVSWYQQALGQGPQFIFQYYEEEERQRGNFPDRFSGHQFPNYSSELNVNALLLGDSALYLCASSLGVLGRSDTQYFGPGTRLTVL.

In its sample, this clonotype was seen many times. The chain carries TRBV14 and TRBJ2-5; 10 bases line up with TRBD2. The V gene's germline CDR1 is SGHDN and CDR2 FVKESK. V gave up 4 bases and J gave up 1 base; unmatched junction bases: 6. This CDR3 comprises 16 residues. The CDR3, as DNA: TGTGCCAGCAGCCGAACCGGACTAGCGGCCCAAGAGACCCAGTACTTC. This translates into CASSRTGLAAQETQYF.

This clonotype occurred many times. The chain is built from TRBV19 and TRBJ1-5, with unresolved D. This CDR3 has 12 residues. Trimming pared 2 bases from V and 7 bases from J, leaving 6 bases between. Per the germline V gene, CDR1 is LNHDA and CDR2 is SQIVND (reference sequence). This CDR3 is CASSINVQPQHF. CDR3 coding DNA: TGTGCCAGTAGTATAAACGTCCAGCCCCAGCATTTT.

The chain links TRBV20-1 to TRBJ2-2, with 9 bases aligning to TRBD2. CDR1 DFQATT and CDR2 SNEGSKA come from the germline V gene (reference sequence). V shed 3 bases and J 6 bases; nucleotides not matched to a gene: 8. This CDR3 comprises 15 residues. In DNA form, the CDR3 reads TGCAGTGCTAGCTCTAGCGGGATTATAGCCGGGGAGCTGTTTTTT. Translating it yields CSASSSGIIAGELFF.

The rearrangement uses TRBV7-9 and TRBJ2-1; tentatively, D is TRBD1 (5 bases). This CDR3 contains 17 residues. V was shortened by 5 bases and J by 4 bases, with 21 bases between the two germline ends. From germline, CDR1 is SEHNR and CDR2 FQNEAQ (reference sequence). The CDR3 nucleotides read TGTGCCAGCAGCCCTCGCCGTTGGGGCAGAGATTACAATGAGCAGTTCTTC. As protein: CASSPRRWGRDYNEQFF.

V usage is TRBV28 and J usage is TRBJ2-3; possible D gene TRBD2, 5 bases. Germline CDR1 MDHEN, CDR2 SYDVKM. The CDR3 is made up of 11 amino acids. The V end was cut by 2 bases, the J end by 11 bases, with 8 bases between. The CDR3 DNA sequence: TGTGCCAGCAGTTTAGGAGGCCGGCAGTATTTT. Its protein product is CASSLGGRQYF.

This clonotype was seen ten or more times. This sequence joins TRBV3-1 and TRBJ2-2; no clear D. The CDR3 sequence is 17 residues long. Trimming removed 0 bases at V and 2 bases at J, with 13 bases between. Germline CDR1 LGHDT, CDR2 YNNKEL (reference sequence). DNA of the CDR3: TGTGCCAGCAGCCAAGACAGGTTGGGCAGAAACACCGGGGAGCTGTTTTTT. It specifies CASSQDRLGRNTGELFF.

J is TRBJ2-3 and V is TRBV30, with D unclear. V dropped 4 bases and J dropped 2 bases, with 4 bases sitting between them. This CDR3 spans 11 amino acids. Germline V lookup: CDR1 GTSNPN, CDR2 SVGIG (reference sequence). The CDR3 protein is CAWTPTDTQYF. The CDR3 bases are TGTGCCTGGACCCCCACAGATACGCAGTATTTT.

This chain links TRBV6-2 or TRBV6-3 with TRBJ2-1; TRBD2 matches 7 bases. J gave up 15 bases and V 2 bases, and 7 bases lay outside the gene matches. CDR1 is MNHEY and CDR2 is SVGEGT in the germline V gene. The CDR3 sequence is 12 residues long. The CDR3 here is CASSYATSIPFF. CDR3 DNA sequence: TGTGCCAGCAGTTACGCGACTAGCATCCCGTTCTTC.

This clonotype occurred many times. The V call is TRBV7-9, the J call TRBJ1-6; 9 bases are shared with TRBD1. Unmatched junction bases numbered 7, after V lost 0 bases and J lost 10 bases. The CDR3 is 16 amino acids. The germline gives CDR1 SEHNR, CDR2 FQNEAQ (reference sequence). The CDR3 DNA reads as TGTGCCAGCAGCTTAGCGCAACAGGGGGCGAGATCACCCCTCCACTTT. It is translated as CASSLAQQGARSPLHF.

This chain uses TRBV5-8 with TRBJ2-2, with 13 bases that match TRBD2. CDR1 and CDR2 from the germline V gene are SGHTS and YDEGEE. The CDR3 sequence is 17 residues long. V was clipped by 4 bases and J by 4 bases; unmatched bases: 7. The CDR3 region is CASSRLAGGYSTGELFF. For the CDR3, the DNA is TGTGCCAGCAGCCGACTAGCGGGAGGATACAGCACCGGGGAGCTGTTTTTT.

This clonotype was detected ten times or more. The V and J genes are TRBV24-1 and TRBJ2-1; D tentatively fits TRBD1 or TRBD2 (5 bases each). V was shortened by 3 bases and J by 4 bases, with 15 bases between the two germline ends. This CDR3 contains 16 residues. CDR1 KGHDR and CDR2 SFDVKD come from the germline V gene. This CDR3 reads CATSDNVLGVYNEQFF. The CDR3 DNA reads TGTGCCACCAGTGATAACGTACTAGGGGTTTACAATGAGCAGTTCTTC.

The chain carries TRBV18 and TRBJ1-5; the D gene is possibly TRBD1 (5 bases). In germline, CDR1 is KGHSH, CDR2 LQKENI. CDR3 length equals 15 residues. V was clipped by 1 base and J by 5 bases, with 12 bases between them. The DNA for the CDR3 is TGTGCCAGCTCACCACAATCAGGGACCCATCAGCCCCAGCATTTT. Translating it yields CASSPQSGTHQPQHF. The full variable domain, in which reference TRBV18 and TRBJ1-5 provide the parts outside the CDR3, is NAGVMQNPRHLVRRRGQEARLRCSPMKGHSHVYWYRQLPEEGLKFMVYLQKENIIDESGMPKERFSAEFPKEGPSILRIQQVVRGDSAAYFCASSPQSGTHQPQHFGDGTRLSIL.

CDR3 protein: CASSLSVTGGETQYF. Here the CDR3 DNA reads TGTGCCAGCAGCTTGTCAGTGACAGGGGGGGAGACCCAGTACTTC. This sequence joins TRBV5-4 and TRBJ2-5; 9 bases align to TRBD1. Germline-derived CDR1 and CDR2 are SGHNT and YYREEE (reference sequence). This CDR3 contains 15 residues. V gave up 1 base and J gave up 5 bases; unmatched junction bases: 6.

Only a few counts were recorded for this clonotype. The J gene is TRBJ2-7, the V gene TRBV5-1, with 13 bases identical to TRBD2. J was trimmed by 3 bases and V by 4 bases; bases with no gene match: 4. The CDR3 has 15 residues. Germline CDR1 is SGHRS and CDR2 is YFSETQ. CDR3 residues: CASSPTSGRIYEQYF. As DNA, the CDR3 is TGCGCCAGCAGCCCGACTAGCGGGAGGATCTACGAGCAGTACTTC.

Ten or more counts support this clonotype. This chain links TRBV27 with TRBJ2-7, with 11 bases matching TRBD2. The CDR3 runs to 15 residues. CDR1 MNHEY and CDR2 SMNVEV come from the germline V gene (reference sequence). V gave up 5 bases and J gave up 4 bases; unmatched junction bases: 7. CDR3 loop: CASSISSGRTYEQYF. In nucleotides, the CDR3 is TGTGCCAGCAGTATTTCTAGCGGGAGGACTTACGAGCAGTACTTC.

This clonotype came up many times. V usage is TRBV7-9 and J usage is TRBJ2-1; 7 positions agree with TRBD1. The CDR3 runs to 17 residues. V shed 0 bases and J 4 bases; nucleotides not matched to a gene: 9. The germline V gene encodes CDR1 SEHNR and CDR2 FQNEAQ (reference sequence). The CDR3 here is CASSLAGQSTAYNEQFF. The CDR3 DNA reads as TGTGCCAGCAGCTTAGCGGGACAGAGCACAGCTTACAATGAGCAGTTCTTC.

There are a few counts of this clonotype. This sequence joins TRBV4-1 and TRBJ2-1; D gene unclear. Trimming shortened V by 2 bases and J by 10 bases, and 12 bases separated the two germline ends. There are 13 residues in the CDR3. The germline gives CDR1 MGHRA, CDR2 YSYEKL. DNA of the CDR3: TGCGCCAGCAGCCAACTATTCATCGGGGAGCAGTTCTTC. It yields the protein CASSQLFIGEQFF.

This clonotype occurred many times. This chain uses TRBV7-9 with TRBJ2-5, with D uncertain. The germline gives CDR1 SEHNR, CDR2 FQNEAQ (reference sequence). This CDR3 is 15 amino acids long. Trimming cost V 2 bases and J 5 bases, with 15 bases left between them. As DNA, the CDR3 is TGTGCCAGCAGCTTAAGTACCATCTCAAGGGAGACCCAGTACTTC. This encodes CASSLSTISRETQYF.

The sample holds many counts of this clonotype. The rearrangement links TRBV12-3 or TRBV12-4 to TRBJ2-1; TRBD2 aligns across 12 bases. This CDR3 contains 15 residues. V was clipped by 8 bases and J by 5 bases; unmatched bases: 7. In nucleotides, the CDR3 is TGTGCCAGCGGCCTTACTAGCGGGAGGCACAATGAGCAGTTCTTC. Translated, it gives CASGLTSGRHNEQFF.

The table lists this clonotype with a few counts. The rearrangement uses TRBV3-1 and TRBJ2-2; D is unclear. The CDR3 is 15 residues long. Germline-derived CDR1 and CDR2 are LGHDT and YNNKEL (reference sequence). Trimming took 0 bases from V and 0 from J, leaving 5 bases between them. The CDR3 loop reads CASSQDASNTGELFF. The CDR3 region has the DNA TGTGCCAGCAGCCAAGATGCTTCGAACACCGGGGAGCTGTTTTTT.

This clonotype has at least ten counts. This chain connects TRBV5-4 to TRBJ2-7; TRBD1 matches at 7 bases. The CDR3 is made up of 15 amino acids. Germline V gene sequence: CDR1 SGHNT, CDR2 YYREEE (reference sequence). The trim removed 3 bases at V and 6 bases at J, leaving 12 bases unmatched. The chain's CDR3 is CASSSPGQLEPEQYF. CDR3 nucleotides: TGTGCCAGCAGCTCTCCGGGACAGCTTGAACCCGAGCAGTACTTC.

This clonotype was observed many times. The chain couples TRBV5-1 to TRBJ1-1, with 8 nucleotides matching TRBD1. This CDR3 spans 13 amino acids. Germline V lookup: CDR1 SGHRS, CDR2 YFSETQ. Trimming cost V 5 bases and J 1 base; bases outside gene matches: 1. The CDR3 reads CASRDRENTEAFF. Here the CDR3 DNA reads TGCGCCAGCAGGGACAGGGAGAACACTGAAGCTTTCTTT. Together with reference TRBV5-1 and TRBJ1-1, the CDR3 gives the full variable domain: KAGVTQTPRYLIKTRGQQVTLSCSPISGHRSVSWYQQTPGQGLQFLFEYFSETQRNKGNFPGRFSGRQFSNSRSEMNVSTLELGDSALYLCASRDRENTEAFFGQGTRLTVV.

In its sample, this clonotype was seen many times. This rearrangement joins TRBV5-6 to TRBJ2-1; 7 bases align to TRBD2. CDR1 and CDR2 from the germline V gene are SGHDT and YYEEEE. V lost 1 base and J lost 9; bases outside the gene matches: 10. The CDR3 sequence is 15 residues long. CDR3 protein: CASSLPLSGNGEQFF. The CDR3 DNA reads as TGTGCCAGCAGCTTGCCTTTAAGCGGGAACGGTGAGCAGTTCTTC.

This clonotype was seen many times. This chain connects TRBV20-1 to TRBJ2-1; 8 positions agree with TRBD2. Trimming cost V 3 bases and J 10 bases; bases outside gene matches: 11. The CDR3 has 14 amino acids. Germline assignment: CDR1 DFQATT and CDR2 SNEGSKA (reference sequence). The CDR3 DNA reads as TGCAGTGCTAGGGGACTAGGGTGGGATGAAGAGCAGTTCTTC. It codes for CSARGLGWDEEQFF.

This clonotype was seen ten or more times. The chain combines TRBV19 with TRBJ2-7; a possible D gene is TRBD1 (5 bases). V lost 9 bases to trimming and J lost 1 base, with 16 bases between them. The CDR3 is 14 residues long. Germline loops: CDR1 LNHDA, CDR2 SQIVND (reference sequence). CDR3 DNA sequence: TGTGCCAGCGCGGCTCAGGGCGGTTCCTACGAGCAGTACTTC. Encoded protein: CASAAQGGSYEQYF.